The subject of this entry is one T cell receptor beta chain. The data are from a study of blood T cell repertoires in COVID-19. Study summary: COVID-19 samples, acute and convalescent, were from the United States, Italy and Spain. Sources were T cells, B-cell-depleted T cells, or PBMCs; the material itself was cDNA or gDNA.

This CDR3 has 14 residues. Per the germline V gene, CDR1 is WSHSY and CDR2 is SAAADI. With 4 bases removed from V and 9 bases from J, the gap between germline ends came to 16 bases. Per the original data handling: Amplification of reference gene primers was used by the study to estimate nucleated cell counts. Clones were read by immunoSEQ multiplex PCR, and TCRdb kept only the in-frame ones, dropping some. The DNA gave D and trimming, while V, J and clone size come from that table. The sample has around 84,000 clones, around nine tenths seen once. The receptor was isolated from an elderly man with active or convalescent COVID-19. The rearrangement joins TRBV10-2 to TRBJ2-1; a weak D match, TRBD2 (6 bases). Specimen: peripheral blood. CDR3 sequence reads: CASSVAGPMAEQFF. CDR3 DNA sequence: TGCGCCAGCAGTGTTGCGGGGCCAATGGCTGAGCAGTTCTTC.